This T cell receptor beta chain derives from a study of response to subunit inactivated influenza vaccine. V was pared by 0 bases and J by 9 bases, with 8 bases of the junction left unmatched. Per germline, CDR1 SGHDT and CDR2 YYEEEE. This CDR3 is 15 amino acids long. In this sample, this clonotype turned up a few times. Its antigen is as yet unknown. TCRdb reanalysed the RT-PCR reads using MiXCR and keeps one entry per CDR3 protein. The repertoire holds about 700,000 distinct CDR3 sequences, with roughly 15% as singletons. The study's findings and limits: Authors suggested each seasonal influenza vaccination recruits few new T cells.

The genes are TRBV5-6 and TRBJ2-1; TRBD2 matches 8 bases. The sample in question was PBMCs from blood, obtained around 14 days before vaccination. This TCR was recovered from a man over 45 who received an inactivated influenza vaccine. Written as DNA, the CDR3 is TGTGCCAGCAGCTTGGCCCGGGGGGGAGGGGGTGAGCAGTTCTTC. Encoded protein: CASSLARGGGGEQFF.